Each of the 13 T cell receptor beta chains below was sequenced from the same sample in a study of shared clonotypes between healthy human individuals. Libraries were prepared by immunoSEQ multiplex PCR; TCRdb keeps only in-frame clonotypes and omits some of them. This table holds some 800,000 clones, over 90% found once. Naive-designated CD8 cells lacked CD45RO, were positively enriched for CCR7, and omitted terminally differentiated effector memory CD45RA+ cells. What was sequenced was naive CD8+ T cells sorted from blood. These receptors were obtained from a man aged 25-40 years in good health.

Comment on this clone: This same CDR3 is encoded by further DNA sequences in the sample. CDR3 region: CASSVAGRTTDTQYF. The DNA for the CDR3 is TGTGCCAGCAGCGTAGCAGGGCGAACAACAGATACGCAGTATTTT. The V call is TRBV9, the J call TRBJ2-3, with a possible D match to TRBD1 (5 bases). Trimming removed 0 bases from V and 3 bases from J, with 11 bases in between. Germline CDR1 is SGDLS and CDR2 is YYNGEE. The CDR3 loop spans 15 amino acids.

Comment on this clone: A much more abundant neighbour one base away suggests this may be a read error. The gene calls are TRBV6-5 and TRBJ1-2; D gene uncertain. The CDR3 has 11 residues. Trimming shortened V by 5 bases and J by 3 bases, and 4 bases separated the two germline ends. Germline V gives CDR1 MNHEY, CDR2 SVGAGI. The CDR3 DNA sequence: TGTGCCAGCAGTGGGGACTATGGCTACACCTTC. Translation gives CASSGDYGYTF.

The J gene is TRBJ2-7, the V gene TRBV10-2; TRBD2 agrees at 9 bases. CDR3 length: 13 residues. V shed 2 bases and J 4 bases; nucleotides not matched to a gene: 0. CDR1 is WSHSY and CDR2 is SAAADI in the germline V gene. CDR3 sequence (DNA): TGCGCCAGCAGTGAGACTAGCGGGTACGAGCAGTACTTC. Its protein is CASSETSGYEQYF.

This chain joins TRBV12-5 and TRBJ2-3, with 7 bases identical to TRBD2. V was clipped by 8 bases and J by 6 bases; unmatched bases: 14. Germline CDR1 is LGHNT and CDR2 is FRNRAP. The CDR3 length is 15 residues. The CDR3 is CASCPGGGPLDTQYF. CDR3 DNA: TGTGCTAGTTGTCCTGGGGGAGGGCCCTTGGATACGCAGTATTTT.

The V gene is TRBV13, the J gene TRBJ2-2, with D unresolved. Trimming took off 5 bases at V and 3 bases at J, with 19 bases between the two ends. The CDR3 contains 17 residues. In germline, CDR1 is PRHDT, CDR2 FYEKMQ (reference sequence). This CDR3 reads CASSRSKLGVDTGELFF. DNA for the CDR3: TGTGCCAGCAGCCGGTCGAAATTAGGTGTTGACACCGGGGAGCTGTTTTTT.

The rearrangement links TRBV19 to TRBJ1-1, with D hard to call. V was cut by 7 bases and J by 1 base, with 4 bases left in between. CDR3 length equals 11 residues. Per germline, CDR1 LNHDA and CDR2 SQIVND (reference sequence). In DNA, the CDR3 is TGTGCCAGTACAGCGAACACTGAAGCTTTCTTT. Protein sequence: CASTANTEAFF.

This chain joins TRBV19 and TRBJ2-1; TRBD2 matches 8 bases. Germline CDR1 is LNHDA and CDR2 is SQIVND (reference sequence). The CDR3 length is 13 residues. Germline trimming cut 3 bases from V and 9 bases from J; bases unmatched to any gene: 4. The chain's CDR3 is CASSISREGEQFF. The DNA of the CDR3 is TGTGCCAGTAGTATTTCACGGGAGGGTGAGCAGTTCTTC.

CDR3 sequence: CSVLREGRGTGELFF. CDR3 nucleotide sequence: TGCAGCGTTCTACGGGAGGGAAGGGGCACCGGGGAGCTGTTTTTT. The V gene is TRBV29-1, the J gene TRBJ2-2; 8 bases line up with TRBD2. The CDR3 length is 15 residues. J gave up 4 bases and V 5 bases, and 9 bases lay outside the gene matches. The germline V gene encodes CDR1 SQVTM and CDR2 ANQGSEA.

The chain carries TRBV4-1 and TRBJ2-5; unclear D gene. The CDR3 extends over 13 amino acids. Trimming took 0 bases from V and 2 from J, leaving 4 bases between them. Germline CDR1 is MGHRA and CDR2 is YSYEKL. The DNA for the CDR3 is TGCGCCAGCAGCCAAGAGAGGCAAGAGACCCAGTACTTC. This gives the protein CASSQERQETQYF.

In DNA form, the CDR3 reads TGTGCCAGCAGTGGACTAGCGGGGCTTAACACCGGGGAGCTGTTTTTT. Protein product: CASSGLAGLNTGELFF. The chain employs TRBV2 and TRBJ2-2, with 11 bases lining up with TRBD2. This CDR3 has 16 residues. The junction had 3 bases not matched to a gene; V was cut back by 4 bases and J by 2 bases. Germline V gene data show CDR1 as SNHLY and CDR2 as FYNNEI. The entire variable domain, with the rest obtained from reference TRBV2 and TRBJ2-2, is as follows: EPEVTQTPSHQVTQMGQEVILRCVPISNHLYFYWYRQILGQKVEFLVSFYNNEISEKSEIFDDQFSVERPDGSNFTLKIRSTKLEDSAMYFCASSGLAGLNTGELFFGEGSRLTVL.

The chain recombines TRBV7-9 with TRBJ2-3; D is perhaps TRBD1 (6 bases). CDR3 length equals 16 residues. The germline CDR1 and CDR2 sequences are SEHNR and FQNEAQ (reference sequence). V was shortened by 3 bases and J by 2 bases, with 15 bases between the two germline ends. CDR3 DNA: TGTGCCAGCAGCTTGCTCGCCGGGACAATCACAGATACGCAGTATTTT. Its translation is CASSLLAGTITDTQYF.

V usage is TRBV6-1 and J usage is TRBJ2-7, with D possibly TRBD2 on 5 matching bases. CDR1 is MNHNS, CDR2 SASEGT, per germline. Trimming removed 0 bases at V and 2 bases at J, with 11 bases between. The CDR3 runs 15 residues. CDR3 loop: CASSEARLKPYEQYF. CDR3 sequence (DNA): TGTGCCAGCAGTGAAGCTCGACTAAAACCCTACGAGCAGTACTTC.

This chain links TRBV15 with TRBJ2-3, with D unclear. Trimming cost V 0 bases and J 1 base, with 11 bases left between them. The CDR3 totals 16 residues. Germline V gene sequence: CDR1 LNHNV, CDR2 YYDKDF (reference sequence). CDR3 coding DNA: TGTGCCACCAGCAGAGATGGTGCAGAACGCACAGATACGCAGTATTTT. It is translated as CATSRDGAERTDTQYF.